The 32 T cell receptor beta chains below come from one sample, sequenced in a study of T cells after somatic rescue of genetic block. Data came from immunoSEQ multiplex PCR; TCRdb stores just in-frame clones and leaves some out. The table lists 110,000 or so clones, around 90% of them singletons. Sequencing input: peripheral blood mononuclear cells (PBMCs). The receptors were sampled from a young woman.

The genes are TRBV28 and TRBJ1-1; perhaps TRBD1 as D (5 bases). There are 15 residues in the CDR3. V gave up 4 bases and J gave up 4 bases, with 16 bases separating them. From germline, CDR1 is MDHEN and CDR2 SYDVKM. The CDR3 protein is CASSYRGDGGTEAFF. In DNA form, the CDR3 reads TGTGCCAGCAGTTACCGGGGGGACGGTGGCACTGAAGCTTTCTTT.

J is TRBJ1-2 and V is TRBV4-3; D is unclear. The CDR3 is made up of 15 amino acids. V gave up 0 bases and J gave up 4 bases, with 12 bases separating them. Germline V lookup: CDR1 LGHNA, CDR2 YSLEER. The CDR3, as DNA: TGCGCCAGCAGCCAAGAGCCCGGGGTTGGCTATGGCTACACCTTC. Protein: CASSQEPGVGYGYTF.

This chain joins TRBV2 and TRBJ2-1; 12 bases map to TRBD2. Germline V gene lookup returns CDR1 SNHLY and CDR2 FYNNEI. Trimming took 2 bases from V and 12 from J; bases not matched to a gene: 8. The length of the CDR3 is 15 residues. The CDR3 protein is CASSESWTSGVGQFF. For the CDR3, the DNA is TGTGCCAGCAGTGAATCTTGGACTAGCGGGGTGGGGCAGTTCTTC.

The J gene is TRBJ1-1, the V gene TRBV7-9; D remains unclear. CDR1 SEHNR and CDR2 FQNEAQ come from the germline V gene (reference sequence). This CDR3 spans 12 amino acids. The V end was cut by 1 base, the J end by 11 bases, with 11 bases between. The CDR3 spells CASSLGHGFAFF. The CDR3 DNA reads TGTGCCAGCAGCTTAGGACATGGGTTTGCTTTCTTT.

This chain joins TRBV5-7 and TRBJ2-5, with TRBD1 matching 7 bases. TRBV5-7 is placed among ORFs of uncertain function. The trim removed 1 base at V and 5 bases at J, leaving 2 bases unmatched. The CDR3 is made up of 13 amino acids. CDR3 in amino acids: CASSLIGGETQYF. DNA of the CDR3: TGTGCCAGCAGCTTGATAGGGGGCGAGACCCAGTACTTC.

This clone was counted once. The V call is TRBV4-1, the J call TRBJ2-5; the D gene is possibly TRBD2 (7 bases). Germline assignment: CDR1 MGHRA and CDR2 YSYEKL. The V and J ends lost 4 bases and 5 bases respectively, with 14 bases between them. The length of the CDR3 is 14 residues. CDR3: CASSPHREGETQYF. The CDR3 DNA sequence: TGCGCCAGCAGCCCCCACAGGGAGGGGGAGACCCAGTACTTC.

The chain joins TRBV7-9 to TRBJ2-2; no definite D call. Looked up from germline, CDR1 is SEHNR and CDR2 is FQNEAQ (reference sequence). V was trimmed by 1 base and J by 5 bases, leaving 11 bases between them. This CDR3 is built from 15 residues. The CDR3 protein is CASSLDVVSTGELFF. Here the CDR3 DNA reads TGTGCCAGCAGCTTAGATGTAGTTTCGACCGGGGAGCTGTTTTTT.

The chain couples TRBV27 to TRBJ1-2; 9 bases map to TRBD1. The V gene end was trimmed by 6 bases and the J gene end by 3 bases; junction bases not matched to a gene: 5. CDR1 is MNHEY, CDR2 SMNVEV, per germline (reference sequence). The CDR3 is made up of 14 amino acids. This CDR3 is CASRENRGHYGYTF. The CDR3 DNA sequence: TGTGCCAGCAGAGAAAACAGGGGGCACTATGGCTACACCTTC.

This chain connects TRBV5-1 to TRBJ1-1; no firm D call. The CDR3 is 14 residues long. Germline values: CDR1 SGHRS, CDR2 YFSETQ. Trimming cost V 0 bases and J 1 base, with 7 bases left between them. CDR3 sequence reads: CASSLESGNTEAFF. CDR3 DNA sequence: TGCGCCAGCAGCTTGGAATCAGGGAACACTGAAGCTTTCTTT.

The chain links TRBV27 to TRBJ2-1; no definite D call. From germline, CDR1 is MNHEY and CDR2 SMNVEV (reference sequence). Trimming shortened V by 0 bases and J by 3 bases, and 6 bases separated the two germline ends. CDR3 size: 14 residues. The CDR3 loop reads CASSLSGSYNEQFF. The CDR3 DNA sequence: TGTGCCAGCAGTTTATCAGGCAGCTACAATGAGCAGTTCTTC.

This chain connects TRBV4-2 to TRBJ1-4; D gene uncertain. Between the trimmed V and J ends, which lost 0 bases and 4 bases, there was a span of 12 bases. Per germline, CDR1 LGHNA and CDR2 YNFKEQ. This CDR3 region has 16 residues. The CDR3 DNA reads TGTGCCAGCAGCCAAGATCTGAGCGATTATAATGAAAAACTGTTTTTT. This sequence encodes CASSQDLSDYNEKLFF.

CDR3 sequence (DNA): TGTGCCACCAGCAAAGGGACAGGGCGGTCGCACACCGGGGAGCTGTTTTTT. Translating gives CATSKGTGRSHTGELFF. This chain joins TRBV15 and TRBJ2-2, with 9 positions matching TRBD1. V lost 4 bases to trimming and J lost 3 bases; unmatched junction nucleotides: 9. Per germline, CDR1 LNHNV and CDR2 YYDKDF (reference sequence). This CDR3 contains 17 residues. The full variable domain, completed using reference TRBV15 and TRBJ2-2, is DAMVIQNPRYQVTQFGKPVTLSCSQTLNHNVMYWYQQKSSQAPKLLFHYYDKDFNNEADTPDNFQSRRPNTSFCFLDIRSPGLGDTAMYLCATSKGTGRSHTGELFFGEGSRLTVL.

The chain carries TRBV7-2 and TRBJ2-7; unclear D gene. The germline V gene encodes CDR1 SGHTA and CDR2 FQGNSA. The V and J ends lost 5 bases and 5 bases respectively, with 16 bases between them. The CDR3 is made up of 14 amino acids. The CDR3 here is CASSPTSGLDEQYF. The CDR3 DNA sequence: TGTGCCAGCAGCCCGACCTCGGGTCTGGACGAGCAGTACTTC.

V usage is TRBV27 and J usage is TRBJ1-1, with D tentatively TRBD1 (6 bases). Germline V CDR1 and CDR2: MNHEY, SMNVEV (reference sequence). The CDR3 is made up of 17 amino acids. Trimming stripped 6 bases from V and 2 bases from J, with 22 bases between. The CDR3 spells CASSKPGAGGINTEAFF. The CDR3 region has the DNA TGTGCCAGCAGCAAGCCGGGGGCTGGGGGGATTAACACTGAAGCTTTCTTT.

This clone is a singleton in its sample. V gene TRBV6-1 combines with J gene TRBJ2-7; D not certain. Germline CDR1 and CDR2: MNHNS and SASEGT. The CDR3 consists of 12 residues. The V gene lost 1 base and the J gene lost 6 bases, with 7 bases spanning the gap. This chain's CDR3 is CASSEDSSEQYF. DNA for the CDR3: TGTGCCAGCAGTGAAGACAGCAGCGAGCAGTACTTC.

This chain uses TRBV15 with TRBJ2-2; no clear D. The CDR3 runs to 14 residues. The ends were cut back, 1 base at V and 4 bases at J, with 7 bases in the middle. Looked up from germline, CDR1 is LNHNV and CDR2 is YYDKDF (reference sequence). The CDR3 region has the DNA TGTGCCACCAGCAGAGCGGGCAGCACCGGGGAGCTGTTTTTT. Its protein product is CATSRAGSTGELFF.

The chain recombines TRBV19 with TRBJ2-5, with D perhaps matching TRBD2 (5 bases). The V end was cut by 3 bases, the J end by 1 base, with 15 bases between. In germline, CDR1 is LNHDA, CDR2 SQIVND (reference sequence). CDR3 length equals 16 residues. The CDR3 protein is CASSIRASSPQETQYF. The CDR3 DNA follows: TGTGCCAGTAGTATTCGGGCTAGCAGTCCCCAAGAGACCCAGTACTTC.

This sequence joins TRBV27 and TRBJ1-5; 9 positions agree with TRBD1. Germline CDR1 reads MNHEY; CDR2 reads SMNVEV (reference sequence). The CDR3 is 15 amino acids. J was trimmed by 2 bases and V by 5 bases; bases with no gene match: 4. In DNA, the CDR3 is TGTGCCAGCAGTCCCCGGGACAGGGGCAATCAGCCCCAGCATTTT. As protein: CASSPRDRGNQPQHF.

The chain couples TRBV6-1 to TRBJ1-1, with D possibly being TRBD1 (6 bases). Germline V lookup: CDR1 MNHNS, CDR2 SASEGT. CDR3 length: 13 residues. The ends were cut back, 6 bases at V and 0 bases at J, with 8 bases in the middle. The CDR3 spells CASSGQLNTEAFF. DNA of the CDR3: TGTGCCAGCAGCGGACAGTTGAACACTGAAGCTTTCTTT.

This clone was counted a single time. The chain carries TRBV30 and TRBJ1-5; maybe TRBD1 (5 bases). Germline V gene sequence: CDR1 GTSNPN, CDR2 SVGIG (reference sequence). Trimming took 0 bases from V and 5 from J, leaving 8 bases between them. The CDR3 has 13 amino acids. CDR3 bases: TGTGCCTGGAGTGTAGTGGGGGATCAGCCCCAGCATTTT. This gives the protein CAWSVVGDQPQHF.

The V call is TRBV7-9, the J call TRBJ1-1, with D unresolved. Germline V lookup: CDR1 SEHNR, CDR2 FQNEAQ (reference sequence). The CDR3 consists of 13 residues. V was trimmed by 3 bases and J by 3 bases, leaving 8 bases between them. The CDR3 DNA reads as TGTGCCAGCAGCTTTCCCAGACACACTGAAGCTTTCTTT. Translating it yields CASSFPRHTEAFF.

The rearrangement joins TRBV5-6 to TRBJ1-3; 7 nucleotides line up with TRBD1. The CDR3 has 15 residues. V gave up 1 base and J gave up 3 bases; unmatched junction bases: 4. Germline V gives CDR1 SGHDT, CDR2 YYEEEE. CDR3 residues: CASSLTAGGGNTIYF. CDR3 DNA sequence: TGTGCCAGCAGCTTGACTGCAGGGGGTGGAAACACCATATATTTT.

The V gene is TRBV7-8, the J gene TRBJ1-5; no reliable D call. The germline gives CDR1 SGHVS, CDR2 FQNEAQ. With 2 bases removed from V and 4 bases from J, the gap between germline ends came to 12 bases. This CDR3 is 15 amino acids long. Here the CDR3 DNA reads TGTGCCAGCAGCTTAACCACGGGGAGAAATCAGCCCCAGCATTTT. Its protein is CASSLTTGRNQPQHF.

This clone was counted a few times. The rearrangement joins TRBV27 to TRBJ2-1; D not resolved. This CDR3 contains 14 residues. The V end lost 0 bases, the J end lost 5 bases, and 8 bases lay between the germline ends. Germline loops: CDR1 MNHEY, CDR2 SMNVEV (reference sequence). CDR3: CASSLSRYHNEQFF. The DNA of the CDR3 is TGTGCCAGCAGTTTATCGCGCTACCACAATGAGCAGTTCTTC.

The chain carries TRBV5-6 and TRBJ2-7, with TRBD2 as a possible D gene (6 bases). Trimming removed 6 bases at V and 6 bases at J, with 10 bases between. Germline V gene lookup returns CDR1 SGHDT and CDR2 YYEEEE. The CDR3 has 11 residues. The CDR3 DNA reads TGTGCCAGCACCCCCGGGAGCGAGCAGTACTTC. Protein: CASTPGSEQYF.

This clone was detected only a few times. J is TRBJ1-1 and V is TRBV14, with a tentative D call TRBD1 (6 bases). This CDR3 has 13 amino acids. Deletions cut 4 bases from V and 2 bases from J, with 8 bases between. CDR1 is SGHDN, CDR2 FVKESK, per germline. The CDR3 is CASSLQGNTEAFF. Here the CDR3 DNA reads TGTGCCAGCAGCCTACAGGGAAACACTGAAGCTTTCTTT. Combining the CDR3 with reference TRBV14 and TRBJ1-1 gives the whole variable domain EAGVTQFPSHSVIEKGQTVTLRCDPISGHDNLYWYRRVMGKEIKFLLHFVKESKQDESGMPNNRFLAERTGGTYSTLKVQPAELEDSGVYFCASSLQGNTEAFFGQGTRLTVV.

The chain combines TRBV19 with TRBJ1-2; D is uncertain. Germline V gene data show CDR1 as LNHDA and CDR2 as SQIVND (reference sequence). The CDR3 contains 13 residues. Trimming removed 6 bases from V and 3 bases from J, with 11 bases in between. CDR3 in amino acids: CASRETADYGYTF. The CDR3 coding sequence is TGTGCCAGTAGAGAAACAGCTGACTATGGCTACACCTTC.

V is TRBV6-1 and J is TRBJ2-6, with D perhaps matching TRBD1 (5 bases). V gave up 1 base and J gave up 0 bases, with 13 bases separating them. Germline V CDR1 and CDR2: MNHNS, SASEGT. CDR3 size: 18 residues. This CDR3 is CASSEDRWGFSGANVLTF. The CDR3 DNA sequence: TGTGCCAGCAGTGAAGACAGGTGGGGCTTCTCTGGGGCCAACGTCCTGACTTTC.

This clone was seen only a few times. This CDR3 is also generated by other DNA sequences in the sample. CDR3 sequence (DNA): TGTGCCAGCAGCCAGGGACAAAACACTGAAGCTTTCTTT. Residues: CASSQGQNTEAFF. This chain connects TRBV7-6 to TRBJ1-1; possibly TRBD1 for D (6 bases). The CDR3 covers 13 residues. Germline CDR1 is SGHVS and CDR2 is FNYEAQ. V was cut by 5 bases and J by 2 bases, with 9 bases left in between.

The J gene is TRBJ2-1, the V gene TRBV7-2; 16 nucleotides agree with TRBD2. The germline gives CDR1 SGHTA, CDR2 FQGNSA. This CDR3 contains 14 residues. CDR3 nucleotide sequence: TGTGCAGGCGGGACTAGCGGGGGGGCGAATGAGCAGTTCTTC. The encoded protein is CAGGTSGGANEQFF.

This clone was detected once. The J gene is TRBJ2-7, the V gene TRBV6-5, with a weak D call TRBD2 (6 bases). This CDR3 has 15 residues. The V end lost 0 bases, the J end lost 3 bases, and 12 bases lay between the germline ends. Germline CDR1 and CDR2: MNHEY and SVGAGI. The CDR3 region is CASSYSSLEGYEQYF. The DNA for the CDR3 is TGTGCCAGCAGTTACTCGTCCCTGGAGGGCTACGAGCAGTACTTC.

The V call is TRBV27, the J call TRBJ2-1; D gene ambiguous. The CDR3 runs 14 residues. Germline V lookup: CDR1 MNHEY, CDR2 SMNVEV (reference sequence). The V end lost 2 bases, the J end lost 3 bases, and 8 bases lay between the germline ends. This chain's CDR3 is CASSLMGSYNEQFF. The CDR3 bases are TGTGCCAGCAGTTTAATGGGTAGCTACAATGAGCAGTTCTTC.